A single sample gave rise to the 17 T cell receptor beta chains below, sequenced in a study of blood T cell repertoires in COVID-19 (dated by TCRdb to the early 2020s). Library creation used the immunoSEQ multiplex PCR assay. TCRdb mirrors the immuneACCESS table, restricted to in-frame sequences. Some clones are absent from its copies; in checked studies, under half trace to an unresolved V gene, and the reason for the others is unknown. For this sample the table gives 180,000 or so clones, of which roughly 90% were detected only once. Clones ranked in the top ten supply approximately 11% of the sample. The sample taken for sequencing was peripheral blood. The receptors were gathered from a woman between 55 and 75 years old with COVID-19, enrolled during active disease.

This clone was recorded once. The rearrangement joins TRBV19 to TRBJ2-2, with D perhaps matching TRBD2 (6 bases). The germline CDR1 and CDR2 sequences are LNHDA and SQIVND (reference sequence). Trimming took off 10 bases at V and 4 bases at J, with 13 bases between the two ends. This CDR3 comprises 13 residues. The DNA of the CDR3 is TGTGCCACAAGTCCGGGAGTCACCGGGGAGCTGTTTTTT. Residues: CATSPGVTGELFF. The full variable domain, rest sourced from reference TRBV19 and TRBJ2-2, is DGGITQSPKYLFRKEGQNVTLSCEQNLNHDAMYWYRQDPGQGLRLIYYSQIVNDFQKGDIAEGYSVSREKKESFPLTVTSAQKNPTAFYLCATSPGVTGELFFGEGSRLTVL.

The V call is TRBV3-1 (or the pseudogene TRBV3-2), the J call TRBJ1-1; 7 nucleotides align to TRBD1. This CDR3 has 17 residues. Germline V gene lookup returns CDR1 LGHDT and CDR2 YNNKEL (reference sequence). V dropped 4 bases and J dropped 0; count of bases not matched to a gene: 11. CDR3 sequence: CASSPNPGQKMNTEAFF. CDR3 coding DNA: TGTGCCAGCAGCCCTAACCCGGGACAGAAAATGAACACTGAAGCTTTCTTT.

The chain couples TRBV3-1 (or the pseudogene TRBV3-2) to TRBJ1-6, with D perhaps TRBD1 (5 bases). V lost 5 bases and J lost 11, with 7 bases in between. The CDR3 sequence is 11 residues long. Germline CDR1 is LGHDT and CDR2 is YNNKEL (reference sequence). The CDR3 region has the DNA TGTGCCAGCAGCGGGGGGGCACCCCTCCACTTT. Translation gives CASSGGAPLHF.

The count of this clone is one. This chain joins TRBV11-3 and TRBJ1-6; 7 bases agree with TRBD1. CDR3 length equals 15 residues. With V trimmed by 2 bases and J by 6 bases, 4 bases remained unmatched. Per germline, CDR1 SGHNT and CDR2 YENEEA. The CDR3 reads CASSLTGAGNSPLHF. In DNA form, the CDR3 reads TGTGCCAGCAGCTTAACAGGGGCCGGTAATTCACCCCTCCACTTT. The whole variable domain, filled in from reference TRBV11-3 and TRBJ1-6, reads EAGVVQSPRYKIIEKKQPVAFWCNPISGHNTLYWYLQNLGQGPELLIRYENEEAVDDSQLPKDRFSAERLKGVDSTLKIQPAELGDSAVYLCASSLTGAGNSPLHFGNGTRLTVT.

The V call is TRBV27, the J call TRBJ2-7; D gene unclear. Germline loops: CDR1 MNHEY, CDR2 SMNVEV (reference sequence). CDR3 length: 11 residues. Trimming pared 6 bases from V and 1 base from J, leaving 4 bases between. The CDR3 reads CASRSSYEQYF. The CDR3 DNA reads as TGTGCCAGCAGGAGTTCCTACGAGCAGTACTTC.

The chain carries TRBV11-3 and TRBJ2-1; TRBD2 matches 13 bases. V shed 0 bases and J 7 bases; nucleotides not matched to a gene: 0. CDR1 is SGHNT and CDR2 is YENEEA in the germline V gene. CDR3 size: 15 residues. This CDR3 is CASSLELAGGNEQFF. The CDR3 DNA reads as TGTGCCAGCAGCTTAGAACTAGCGGGGGGGAATGAGCAGTTCTTC.

CDR3 nucleotide sequence: TGTGCCACCAGGGGGCTAGCGCAAAACATTCAGTACTTC. As protein: CATRGLAQNIQYF. The gene calls are TRBV15 and TRBJ2-4; D might be TRBD2 (6 bases). Per the germline V gene, CDR1 is LNHNV and CDR2 is YYDKDF (reference sequence). The ends were cut back, 6 bases at V and 5 bases at J, with 11 bases in the middle. This CDR3 spans 13 amino acids.

The V and J genes are TRBV5-6 and TRBJ2-5, with a tentative D call TRBD2 (6 bases). Germline CDR1 and CDR2: SGHDT and YYEEEE. The V end was cut by 2 bases, the J end by 5 bases, with 22 bases between. The CDR3 has 17 amino acids. CDR3 nucleotide sequence: TGTGCCAGCAGCTTTTCGAAGTCGTCCCGGGACTCGGAGACCCAGTACTTC. Translating it yields CASSFSKSSRDSETQYF.

The chain uses TRBV29-1 and TRBJ1-2; D is unresolved. CDR1 is SQVTM, CDR2 ANQGSEA, per germline. The CDR3 contains 14 residues. V lost 0 bases to trimming and J lost 3 bases, with 11 bases between them. In nucleotides, the CDR3 is TGCAGCGTTGAAGAGGCGGCCCTGCACTATGGCTACACCTTC. Translation gives CSVEEAALHYGYTF.

There are a few counts of this clone. The chain combines TRBV6-6 with TRBJ1-3; D is unclear. The ends were cut back, 5 bases at V and 1 base at J, with 9 bases in the middle. CDR3 length equals 14 residues. CDR1 and CDR2 from the germline V gene are MNHNY and SVGAGI (reference sequence). CDR3 coding DNA: TGTGCCAGCAGTCAAGCGCGGTCTGGAAACACCATATATTTT. It translates to CASSQARSGNTIYF.

This clone has only one observation. The rearrangement uses TRBV30 and TRBJ1-3; 10 nucleotides match TRBD1. After removal of 3 bases from V and 7 bases from J, the junction contained 9 bases not matched to a gene. There are 15 residues in the CDR3. Germline V gene lookup returns CDR1 GTSNPN and CDR2 SVGIG (reference sequence). CDR3 in amino acids: CAWSPVGDRGNTIYF. The CDR3 DNA reads TGTGCCTGGAGCCCCGTGGGGGACAGGGGCAACACCATATATTTT.

This clone was seen once. The CDR3 DNA is TGTGCCAGCAGCTTAGTAACAGGGGATCAGCCCCAGCATTTT. Translation gives CASSLVTGDQPQHF. V and J are TRBV7-2 and TRBJ1-5, with 7 bases identical to TRBD1. This CDR3 has 14 amino acids. V gave up 1 base and J gave up 5 bases; unmatched junction bases: 2. Germline values: CDR1 SGHTA, CDR2 FQGNSA. Based on the CDR3 plus reference TRBV7-2 and TRBJ1-5, the full variable domain is GAGVSQSPSNKVTEKGKDVELRCDPISGHTALYWYRQSLGQGLEFLIYFQGNSAPDKSGLPSDRFSAERTGGSVSTLTIQRTQQEDSAVYLCASSLVTGDQPQHFGDGTRLSIL.

The CDR3 reads CASSGRTGTIYEQYF. CDR3 coding DNA: TGTGCCAGCAGCGGGCGTACCGGGACTATCTACGAGCAGTACTTC. V and J are TRBV9 and TRBJ2-7; 7 bases agree with TRBD2. Trimming removed 3 bases from V and 3 bases from J; junction bases left unmatched: 9. The CDR3 covers 15 residues. The V gene's germline CDR1 is SGDLS and CDR2 YYNGEE.

The chain joins TRBV19 to TRBJ2-3; possible D gene TRBD2, 6 bases. Trimming left V 7 bases short and J 1 base short, with 15 bases between. Germline values: CDR1 LNHDA, CDR2 SQIVND (reference sequence). This CDR3 spans 15 amino acids. The CDR3 sequence is CASTLTGAGTDTQYF. In DNA, the CDR3 is TGTGCCAGTACGTTGACGGGAGCGGGCACAGATACGCAGTATTTT. Complete variable domain (other parts from reference TRBV19 and TRBJ2-3): DGGITQSPKYLFRKEGQNVTLSCEQNLNHDAMYWYRQDPGQGLRLIYYSQIVNDFQKGDIAEGYSVSREKKESFPLTVTSAQKNPTAFYLCASTLTGAGTDTQYFGPGTRLTVL.

This clone was found once. The chain has TRBV7-2 and TRBJ1-1, with 7 bases that match TRBD1. V was pared by 6 bases and J by 5 bases, with 12 bases of the junction left unmatched. Looked up from germline, CDR1 is SGHTA and CDR2 is FQGNSA. The CDR3 extends over 15 amino acids. In nucleotides, the CDR3 is TGTGCCAGCAGTCGACAGGGTTCCCTCGGTACTGAAGCTTTCTTT. This encodes CASSRQGSLGTEAFF.

The rearrangement links TRBV6-5 to TRBJ2-5; maybe TRBD1 (6 bases). This CDR3 region has 15 residues. The germline V and J ends were trimmed by 6 bases and 5 bases, with 19 bases remaining between them. Germline loops: CDR1 MNHEY, CDR2 SVGAGI. The CDR3 DNA reads as TGTGCCAGCAGCTCCGGGACAACTAGGGGGGAGACCCAGTACTTC. Its translation: CASSSGTTRGETQYF.

The chain recombines TRBV10-3 with TRBJ2-7; TRBD1 agrees at 10 bases. This CDR3 region has 15 residues. Trimming cost V 0 bases and J 4 bases; bases outside gene matches: 3. Germline lookup yields CDR1 ENHRY and CDR2 SYGVKD. CDR3 in DNA: TGTGCCATCAGTGAGTCAGGGGACAGGGGATACGAGCAGTACTTC. It translates to CAISESGDRGYEQYF.